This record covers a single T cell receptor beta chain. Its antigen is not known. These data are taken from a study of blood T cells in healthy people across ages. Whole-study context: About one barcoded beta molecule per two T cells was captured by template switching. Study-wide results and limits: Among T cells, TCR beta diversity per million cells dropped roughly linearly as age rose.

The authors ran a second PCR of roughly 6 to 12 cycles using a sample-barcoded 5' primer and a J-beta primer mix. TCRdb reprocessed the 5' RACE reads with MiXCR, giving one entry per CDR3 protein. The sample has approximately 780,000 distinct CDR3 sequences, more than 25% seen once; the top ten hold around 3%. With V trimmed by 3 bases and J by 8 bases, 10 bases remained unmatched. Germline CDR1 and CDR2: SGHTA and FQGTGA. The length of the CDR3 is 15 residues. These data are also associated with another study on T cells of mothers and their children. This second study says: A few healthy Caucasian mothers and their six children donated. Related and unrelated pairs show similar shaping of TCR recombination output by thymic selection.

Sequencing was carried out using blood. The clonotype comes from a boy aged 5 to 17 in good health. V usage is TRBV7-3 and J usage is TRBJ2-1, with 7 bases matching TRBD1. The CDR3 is CASSFLRQGKDEQFF. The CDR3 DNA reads TGTGCCAGCAGCTTTTTGCGACAGGGTAAGGATGAGCAGTTCTTC.